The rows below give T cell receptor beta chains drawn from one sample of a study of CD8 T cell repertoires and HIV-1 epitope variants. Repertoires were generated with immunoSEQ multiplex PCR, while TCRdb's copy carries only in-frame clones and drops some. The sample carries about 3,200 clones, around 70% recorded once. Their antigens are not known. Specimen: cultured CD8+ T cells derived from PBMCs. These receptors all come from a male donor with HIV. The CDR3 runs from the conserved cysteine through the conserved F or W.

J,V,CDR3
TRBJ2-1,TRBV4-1,CASSRSLDGSSYNEQFF
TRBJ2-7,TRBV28,CASSLPGASEQYF
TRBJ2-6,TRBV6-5,CASSYTGGSGANVLTF
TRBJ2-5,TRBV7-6,CASSLARDRSGRETQYF
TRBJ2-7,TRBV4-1,CASSQDDSSYEQYF
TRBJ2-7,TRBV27,CASSRGDYEQYF
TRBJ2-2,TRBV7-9,CASSLKTDTGELFF
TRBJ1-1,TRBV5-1,CASSSEDRGLGMNTEAFF
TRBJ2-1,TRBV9,CASSVRRDPYNEQFF
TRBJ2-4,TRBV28,CASSERRLGTYKNIQYF
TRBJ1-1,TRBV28,CASSKSRGPAEAFF
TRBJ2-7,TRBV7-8,CASSRLTGGFDEQYF
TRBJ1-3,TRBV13,CASSPDRDGRNTIYF
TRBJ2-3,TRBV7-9,CASSDISDTQYF
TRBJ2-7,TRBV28,CASRLWVYEQYF
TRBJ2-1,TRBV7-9,CASSGTSESYNEQFF
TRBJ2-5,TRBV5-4,CASWDTQETQYF
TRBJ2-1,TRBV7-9,CASSLDPDEQFF
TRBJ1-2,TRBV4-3,CASSQDPPDLDYGYTF
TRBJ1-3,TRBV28,CASILSTGKGGGNTIYF
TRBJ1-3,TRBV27,CASSLTAGFGNTIYF
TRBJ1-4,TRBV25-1,CASSEPGQGAGKLFF
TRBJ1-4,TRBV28,CASSDYYRDLGNEKLFF
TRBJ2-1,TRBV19,CASSYSWAIVDNEQFF
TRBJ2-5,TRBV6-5,CASSATTGNQETQYF
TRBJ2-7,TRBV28,CASISELAGDGEQYF
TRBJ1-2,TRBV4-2,CASSLGDSGRGGYTF
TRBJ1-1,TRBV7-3,CASSIGGNEAFF
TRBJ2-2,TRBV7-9,CASSHIKGRDTGELFF
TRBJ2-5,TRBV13,CASSSAGIDQETQYF
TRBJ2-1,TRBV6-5,CASSYSGRGRRNEQFF
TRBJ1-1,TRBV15,CATSREYTEAFF
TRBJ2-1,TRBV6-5,CASSDQTGGFPFF
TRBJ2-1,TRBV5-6,CASSLVGSGEQFF
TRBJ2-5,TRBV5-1,CASSFEAAGQETQYF
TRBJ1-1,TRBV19,CASRTGVRNTEAFF
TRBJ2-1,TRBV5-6,CASSLGGDNEQFF
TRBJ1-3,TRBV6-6,CASSPWDRSSGNTIYF
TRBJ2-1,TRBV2,CHVETGEHNEQFF
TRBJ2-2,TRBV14,CASSQEWAPVETGELFF
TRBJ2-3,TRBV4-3,CASSLRTGITDTQYF
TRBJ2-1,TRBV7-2,CASSLGQGPNEQFF
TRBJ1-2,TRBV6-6,CASSLQGDGGYTF